The rows below give T cell receptor beta chains drawn from one sample of a study of neurological immune-mediated disorders. TCRdb used MiXCR to reprocess the 5' RACE reads, holding one entry per CDR3 protein. The data show fewer than 20,000 distinct CDR3 sequences, roughly a tenth seen once. What was sequenced was CD8+ T cells from blood. The receptors come from a woman aged 45-65 years in good health. Each CDR3 is given with its conserved first and last residue. The D gene is left open where the match is weak. Where a row states a size, it is once, few, many or the class of an expanded clone; other rows omit it.

CDR3 protein,CDR3 DNA,clone size,V gene,CDR3 length,J gene,D gene
CASPNIGKNLPYEQYF,TGTGCCAGCCCGAATATCGGCAAAAACCTGCCTTACGAGCAGTACTTC,many,TRBV7-4,16,TRBJ2-7,.
CASSTSGTPDVTGELFF,TGTGCCAGCAGCACGTCCGGGACGCCGGACGTCACCGGGGAGCTGTTTTTT,many,TRBV7-9,17,TRBJ2-2,.
CASSLGGGYEEAFF,TGCGCCAGCAGCTTGGGGGGGGGATACGAGGAAGCTTTCTTT,.,TRBV5-1,14,TRBJ1-1,.
CASTSLGRDEQYF,TGTGCCAGCACCTCCCTGGGGAGGGACGAGCAGTACTTC,many,TRBV28,13,TRBJ2-7,TRBD2
CASSHSRGDEQYF,TGTGCCAGCAGCCACAGCCGGGGGGACGAGCAGTACTTC,many,TRBV9,13,TRBJ2-7,TRBD2
CASSLSMWDGYTF,TGTGCCAGCAGCCTTTCAATGTGGGATGGCTACACCTTC,many,TRBV7-2,13,TRBJ1-2,.
CSATVGGTEAFF,TGCAGTGCTACCGTGGGGGGGACTGAAGCTTTCTTT,many,TRBV20-1,12,TRBJ1-1,.
CASSLRGGGASEAFF,TGTGCCAGCAGCCTGAGGGGGGGCGGGGCCTCTGAAGCTTTCTTT,many,TRBV7-8,15,TRBJ1-1,.
CASSLQDRSSTEAFF,TGTGCCAGCAGCCTACAGGACCGGTCGAGCACTGAAGCTTTCTTT,many,TRBV6-5,15,TRBJ1-1,.
CASRIQQSPLHF,TGTGCCAGCAGGATTCAGCAATCACCCCTCCACTTT,many,TRBV27,12,TRBJ1-6,.
CSVRAGGGDTQYF,TGCAGCGTTCGTGCGGGGGGCGGAGATACGCAGTATTTT,many,TRBV29-1,13,TRBJ2-3,TRBD2
CASSGGRTSSYEQYF,TGCGCCAGCAGCGGCGGACGGACCTCATCCTACGAGCAGTACTTC,.,TRBV5-1,15,TRBJ2-7,.
CASSLAGGPGEQYF,TGTGCCAGCAGTTTGGCGGGGGGGCCTGGTGAGCAGTACTTC,many,TRBV28,14,TRBJ2-7,TRBD2
CASTNFWTVSTDTQYF,TGTGCCAGCACCAATTTCTGGACAGTAAGCACAGATACGCAGTATTTT,many,TRBV6-1,16,TRBJ2-3,.
CASSGRTGGTSYEQYF,TGTGCCAGCAGCGGCCGGACAGGGGGGACGTCCTACGAGCAGTACTTC,few,TRBV7-9,16,TRBJ2-7,TRBD1
CATSRDRGDHGYTF,TGTGCCACCAGCAGAGATCGAGGGGACCATGGCTACACCTTC,once,TRBV15,14,TRBJ1-2,.
CASSLGAGALSSYEQYF,TGTGCCAGCAGTTTAGGGGCGGGGGCCCTCAGCTCCTACGAGCAGTACTTC,many,TRBV28,17,TRBJ2-7,.
CASSPGFLSNQPQHF,TGCGCCAGCAGCCCTGGCTTCCTTAGCAATCAGCCCCAGCATTTT,many,TRBV5-1,15,TRBJ1-5,.
CASSTGTPGANVLTF,TGTGCCAGCAGCACCGGGACACCCGGGGCCAACGTCCTGACTTTC,.,TRBV9,15,TRBJ2-6,.